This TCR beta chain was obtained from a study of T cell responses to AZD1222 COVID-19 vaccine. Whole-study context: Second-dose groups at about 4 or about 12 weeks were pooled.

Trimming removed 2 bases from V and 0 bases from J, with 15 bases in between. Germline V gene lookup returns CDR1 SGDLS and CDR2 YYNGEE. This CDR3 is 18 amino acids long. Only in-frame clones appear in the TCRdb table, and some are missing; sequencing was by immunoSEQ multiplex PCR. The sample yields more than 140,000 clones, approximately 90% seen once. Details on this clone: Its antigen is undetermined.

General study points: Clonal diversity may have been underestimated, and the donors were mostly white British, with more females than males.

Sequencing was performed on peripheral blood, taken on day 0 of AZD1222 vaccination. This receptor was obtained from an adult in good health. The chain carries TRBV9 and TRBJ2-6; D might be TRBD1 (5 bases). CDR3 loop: CASSVTGESLSGANVLTF. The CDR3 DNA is TGTGCCAGCAGCGTTACAGGAGAATCACTCTCTGGGGCCAACGTCCTGACTTTC. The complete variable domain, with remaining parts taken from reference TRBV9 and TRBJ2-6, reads DSGVTQTPKHLITATGQRVTLRCSPRSGDLSVYWYQQSLDQGLQFLIQYYNGEERAKGNILERFSAQQFPDLHSELNLSSLELGDSALYFCASSVTGESLSGANVLTFGAGSRLTVL.